A single T cell receptor beta chain is shown here with its context. The antigen is undetermined. Germline CDR1 and CDR2: GTSNPN and SVGIG (reference sequence). The CDR3 consists of 14 residues. Trimming cost V 2 bases and J 6 bases; bases outside gene matches: 7. The sample comes from a study of vaccination effects on CD4 cells after COVID-19. Study-wide background: Every well housed two million PBMC, which grew in culture alongside 10 IU/ml IL-2 and around 9.4 ug/ml peptides.

Following 10 days of culture, CD4+ T cells were isolated. Participants were given two doses of BNT162b2 or mRNA-1273 vaccine. Vaccinated recipients, who were negative for nucleocapsid antibodies, had no history of SARS-CoV-2 infection. Generated by immunoSEQ multiplex PCR, the TCRdb table keeps only in-frame clones and is missing some. The table lists 50,000 to 80,000 clones, 70% to 80% of them singletons, with about 2.4% in the top ten. General study points: After vaccination, at late timepoints, clones induced by infection and by vaccine contracted markedly.

The clonotype comes from a human donor who received a COVID-19 vaccine. This chain joins TRBV30 and TRBJ1-5; 7 nucleotides align to TRBD1. Specimen: CD4+ T cells from PBMCs cultured without peptide, collected after COVID-19 vaccination. DNA for the CDR3: TGTGCCTGGAGTTCCAGCAGGGGGGTTCAGCCCCAGCATTTT. Translation: CAWSSSRGVQPQHF.